The TCR beta chain described here comes from a study of cytomegalovirus exposure and HLA in healthy donors. General study points: Investigators reported some 150 TCR beta chains as tied to cytomegalovirus. Most of the TCR beta V segments (in an earlier analysis) were productive either about 87% or about 30% of the time. A later analysis showed TCR association rates differing by HLA locus, peaking at DRB1 and lowest at HLA-C.

The PCR had 60 Vbeta and 13 Jbeta primers. TCRdb's copy holds only in-frame clones and misses some; the assay was immunoSEQ multiplex PCR. The data contain over 50,000 clones, more than 70% of them singletons. Regarding this clone: As yet, its antigen is unknown.

V lost 2 bases and J 3 bases, leaving 5 bases between the germline ends. CDR1 is MGHDK and CDR2 is SYGVNS in the germline V gene. There are 13 residues in the CDR3. The clonotype was recovered from a man aged 25-45 years in good health and CMV-seropositive. Sequenced material: PBMCs. V is TRBV25-1 and J is TRBJ1-3; D unresolved. For the CDR3, the DNA is TGTGCCAGCAGTGAAGTCGGTGGAAACACCATATATTTT. Translated, it gives CASSEVGGNTIYF.